A selection of T cell receptor beta chains follows, all from one sample in a study of blood T cell repertoires in COVID-19. Only in-frame clones appear in the TCRdb table, and some are missing; sequencing was by immunoSEQ multiplex PCR. Here the sample spans fewer than 75,000 clones, 90% to 95% being singletons. Sequencing was done on a sample of peripheral blood. Receptor source: a man over 45 with active COVID-19. Each CDR3 is given with its conserved first and last residue. The D gene is left open where the match is weak. For some rows the clone size is stated as once, few or many, or as a class when expanded; others skip it.

clone size,CDR3 length,J gene,D gene,V gene,CDR3 protein,CDR3 DNA
.,15,TRBJ2-1,TRBD2,TRBV9,CASSPSGSSYNEQFF,TGTGCCAGCAGCCCTAGCGGAAGTTCCTACAATGAGCAGTTCTTC
.,17,TRBJ1-1,TRBD1,TRBV7-2,CASSSPTGTTRNTEAFF,TGTGCCAGCAGCTCCCCGACAGGGACGACGAGGAACACTGAAGCTTTCTTT
.,14,TRBJ1-5,.,TRBV7-9,CASSTQGNNQPQHF,TGTGCCAGCTCCACCCAGGGTAACAATCAGCCCCAGCATTTT
.,16,TRBJ1-2,.,TRBV28,CASRRGPGPLVIGYTF,TGTGCCAGCAGGCGGGGGCCGGGACCGCTGGTCATCGGCTACACCTTC
once,15,TRBJ1-2,.,TRBV2,CASSEEGRLNYGYTF,TGTGCCAGCAGTGAAGAGGGGCGCCTTAACTATGGCTACACCTTC
.,15,TRBJ1-5,.,TRBV5-6,CASSSYGQDNQPQHF,TGTGCCAGCAGCTCGTACGGTCAGGACAATCAGCCCCAGCATTTT
once,14,TRBJ1-2,TRBD1,TRBV25-1,CASGPGQGIYGYTF,TGTGCCAGCGGTCCCGGACAGGGAATATATGGCTACACCTTC
.,12,TRBJ2-7,.,TRBV6-1,CASSEARGSGYF,TGTGCCAGCAGTGAAGCGCGTGGTAGCGGGTACTTC
.,14,TRBJ1-5,.,TRBV2,CASSEALPGQPQHF,TGTGCCAGCAGTGAAGCGCTTCCGGGTCAGCCCCAGCATTTT
.,13,TRBJ2-7,.,TRBV6-1,CASSEVESYEQYF,TGTGCCAGCAGTGAAGTAGAGAGCTACGAGCAGTACTTC
.,16,TRBJ1-5,.,TRBV2,CASSEGRGYSNQPQHF,TGTGCCAGCAGTGAAGGGAGGGGTTATAGCAATCAGCCCCAGCATTTT
.,14,TRBJ2-5,TRBD1,TRBV5-1,CASSLGQGQETQYF,TGCGCCAGCAGCTTAGGACAGGGACAAGAGACCCAGTACTTC
.,17,TRBJ2-5,TRBD2,TRBV7-3,CASSLTGSGRALETQYF,TGTGCCAGCAGCTTAACGGGTAGCGGGAGGGCCCTGGAGACCCAGTACTTC
.,13,TRBJ2-5,TRBD1,TRBV12-3/TRBV12-4,CASSPRQGWTQYF,TGTGCCAGCAGTCCTCGACAGGGGTGGACCCAGTACTTC
once,14,TRBJ2-5,.,TRBV30,CAWSVHGGQETQYF,TGTGCCTGGAGTGTACACGGGGGCCAAGAGACCCAGTACTTC
.,16,TRBJ2-6,.,TRBV28,CASTHTWQTGANVLTF,TGTGCCAGCACCCATACCTGGCAGACTGGGGCCAACGTCCTGACTTTC
.,15,TRBJ2-7,.,TRBV6-1,CASSEVPRTAPEQYF,TGTGCCAGCAGTGAAGTGCCAAGGACAGCCCCTGAGCAGTACTTC
.,14,TRBJ2-1,TRBD2,TRBV18,CASAGLADYNEQFF,TGTGCCAGCGCCGGACTAGCGGATTACAATGAGCAGTTCTTC
.,13,TRBJ1-1,.,TRBV19,CASSGSGNTEAFF,TGTGCCAGTTCTGGCAGCGGGAACACTGAAGCTTTCTTT
.,15,TRBJ1-4,.,TRBV19,CASRSGLGGHEKLFF,TGTGCCAGTCGATCAGGATTGGGGGGACATGAAAAACTGTTTTTT
.,13,TRBJ2-7,.,TRBV15,CATAGTGLGEQYF,TGTGCCACAGCCGGAACGGGACTTGGAGAGCAGTACTTC
once,14,TRBJ2-1,.,TRBV27,CASSSGLSYNEQFF,TGTGCCAGCAGTTCTGGGCTGTCCTACAATGAGCAGTTCTTC
.,14,TRBJ2-1,TRBD2,TRBV5-1,CASSYERETNEQFF,TGCGCCAGCAGCTATGAGCGGGAGACCAATGAGCAGTTCTTC